These T cell receptor beta chains were read from a single sample in a study of Graves' ophthalmopathy and Graves' hyperthyroidism. TCRdb re-called the multiplex PCR reads through MiXCR, storing one row per CDR3 protein. The table includes about 550,000 distinct CDR3 sequences, approximately 37% detected once. Sequenced sample: peripheral blood or thyroid tissue (not recorded which). Receptor source: an adult man with Graves' hyperthyroidism. Both conserved end residues are part of each CDR3.

v_gene	j_gene	CDR3aa
TRBV4-2	TRBJ1-6	CASSQVGASPLHF
TRBV24-1	TRBJ1-4	CATSDDRENEKLFF
TRBV11-2	TRBJ1-2	CASSLGDPNYGYTF
TRBV10-3	TRBJ2-1	CAISVVGRVINEQFF
TRBV10-3	TRBJ2-5	CAIGRGRGETQYF
TRBV7-9	TRBJ1-2	CASSLAGGAGPSLYGYTF
TRBV9	TRBJ2-7	CASSVAGGGSYEQYF
TRBV5-4	TRBJ2-7	CASSSGLAFEQYF
TRBV24-1	TRBJ1-2	CATSDSIANYGYTF
TRBV7-8	TRBJ2-1	CASSFGTGLNNEQFF
TRBV7-9	TRBJ1-5	CASSPPGQLKPQHF
TRBV10-3	TRBJ2-5	CAISDPSSGGAFGETQYF
TRBV20-1	TRBJ2-3	CSAHGSRASPDTQYF
TRBV9	TRBJ2-2	CASSFSGTGRVGELFF
TRBV11-1	TRBJ2-5	CASSFGQGARETQYF
TRBV10-3	TRBJ2-7	CAIKGGSGTYEQYF
TRBV7-9	TRBJ1-1	CASSPGTDNTEAFF
TRBV7-9	TRBJ1-2	CASSLGGSPYGYTF
TRBV29-1	TRBJ2-2	CSVETGQGSPGELFF
TRBV12-3/TRBV12-4	TRBJ2-7	CASSLSGSENEQYF
TRBV10-3	TRBJ2-5	CAISFRGSGGTQETQYF
TRBV7-6	TRBJ2-7	CASSLVTGNYEQYF
TRBV7-2	TRBJ1-4	CASSLATGALNEKLFF
TRBV4-2	TRBJ2-7	CASSIGTGTAYEQYF
TRBV19	TRBJ1-1	CASQLVRGRIEAFF
TRBV7-2	TRBJ1-5	CASSVGGPYQPQHF
TRBV6-5	TRBJ1-1	CASSYSGGVMNTEAFF
TRBV2	TRBJ2-7	CASRGQGRSSYEQYF
TRBV12-3/TRBV12-4	TRBJ1-2	CASSPWTGIYEQGGYTF
TRBV9	TRBJ1-5	CASSAGTGEGNQPQHF
TRBV29-1	TRBJ1-2	CSVEPREESANYGYTF
TRBV10-3	TRBJ2-2	CASSQVNGQPNTGELFF
TRBV7-8	TRBJ2-2	CASSLSLARVRTGELFF
TRBV11-1	TRBJ2-7	CASSDTSGRRDYEQYF
TRBV10-3	TRBJ2-2	CASSVRGQNTGELFF
TRBV13	TRBJ2-7	CASSFRTLSEQYF
TRBV6-5	TRBJ1-4	CASRPGTHIGEKLFF
TRBV15	TRBJ1-1	CATSPDRATEAFF
TRBV9	TRBJ2-5	CASSPPGGPAEQYF
TRBV20-1	TRBJ2-5	CSATFGGAGETQYF
TRBV9	.	CASSLRQGEQFF
TRBV2	TRBJ1-2	CASSEVQANYGYTF
TRBV7-9	TRBJ2-7	CASSLDGTSGGFYEQYF
TRBV6-1	TRBJ1-5	CASSEVPRARQPQHF
TRBV29-1	TRBJ1-1	CSVAGGVMNTEAFF
TRBV5-1	TRBJ1-3	CASSLIPVPSGNTIYF
TRBV12-3/TRBV12-4	TRBJ1-1	CASSSGSGFTEAFF
TRBV27	TRBJ2-7	CASSKHRDSSYEQYF
TRBV5-1	TRBJ1-1	CASSSVGTEAFF
TRBV28	TRBJ2-2	CASGGVNTGELFF
TRBV2	TRBJ1-2	CATGLTDANYGYTF
TRBV7-3	.	CASSSQEFTEQFF
TRBV7-9	TRBJ1-2	CASSLTGTADVYGYTF
TRBV20-1	.	CSARDSSGNNEQFF
TRBV6-5	TRBJ1-4	CASSYQTVEAEKLLF
TRBV7-9	TRBJ2-2	CASSGLAGNPGNTGELFF
TRBV19	TRBJ1-1	CASSLTVRAEAFF
TRBV9	TRBJ2-2	CASSPDQTGTATGELFF
TRBV20-1	TRBJ2-5	CSARAGGLQETQYF
TRBV4-2	TRBJ2-7	CASSQVGSPYEQYF